Described below is a single T cell receptor (beta chain) sequence and its context. No antigen is known for it. The record originates from a study of shared clonotypes between healthy human individuals. On the study more broadly: Aged 18 to 49, the donors were a couple of women and a few men.

Repertoires were generated with immunoSEQ multiplex PCR, while TCRdb's copy carries only in-frame clones and drops some. The repertoire holds around 1,900,000 clones, roughly 95% seen once, with over 1.5% in the top ten. Trimming cost V 3 bases and J 3 bases, with 5 bases left between them. This CDR3 is 12 amino acids long. CDR1 is SGHVS and CDR2 is FQNEAQ in the germline V gene. Naive-designated CD8 cells lacked CD45RO, were positively enriched for CCR7, and omitted terminally differentiated effector memory CD45RA+ cells. Broader study findings: The genetic and exposure-history diversity represented was limited by few donors.

Sequencing was performed on naive CD8+ T cells from PBMCs. The sequence was obtained from a young man in good health. Some clones in this sample may be carry-over from other donors' samples. The chain combines TRBV7-8 with TRBJ2-5; D unclear. The CDR3 loop is CASSFSEETQYF. DNA of the CDR3: TGTGCCAGCAGCTTTTCGGAAGAGACCCAGTACTTC.